The clone carrying this T cell receptor beta chain was detected ten times or more. Its cognate antigen is unknown. The sample is drawn from a study of T cells in Graves' hyperthyroidism and ophthalmopathy. Overall study results and limits: Ophthalmopathy and stable hyperthyroidism were separated by a 13 V-J model. Most thyroid clonotypes expanded above 0.001 were also detected in blood.

TCR beta CDR3 region amplification was performed from RNA transcripts. The study used the HTBI primer set for a first-round RT-PCR of the TCR CDR3. TCRdb itself ran the multiplex PCR reads through MiXCR, one entry per CDR3 protein. There are hundreds of thousands of distinct CDR3 sequences in the sample; roughly 14% occur only once, and roughly 5.7% lies in the top ten. The germline V gene encodes CDR1 MNHEY and CDR2 SMNVEV (reference sequence). This CDR3 contains 16 residues. V gave up 7 bases and J gave up 5 bases; unmatched junction bases: 15. Diagnoses were made from clinical symptoms, serum measures (thyroxine and TRAb), thyroid ultrasound and orbital computed tomography. 10 ml of fresh peripheral blood supplied the PBMCs.

Sequencing was done on a sample of blood. The clonotype originates from a woman aged 30 to 39 with Graves' hyperthyroidism that later progressed to Graves' ophthalmopathy. The chain has TRBV27 and TRBJ2-7; 9 positions agree with TRBD2. The CDR3 DNA follows: TGTGCCAGCACCCCAGGGGTAGCGGGAGAGGCCCACGAGCAGTACTTC. This translates into CASTPGVAGEAHEQYF.